The 4 T cell receptor beta chains in this list originate from one sample, sequenced in a study of T cells in Graves' hyperthyroidism and ophthalmopathy. Amplification yielded TCR beta CDR3 regions, with RNA transcripts as the source. The primer set for the first-round RT-PCR of the TCR CDR3 was HTBI. MiXCR, run by TCRdb on the multiplex PCR reads, gives a single entry per CDR3 protein. The sample has hundreds of thousands of distinct CDR3 sequences, around 16% seen once. What was sequenced was blood. These receptors all come from a woman aged 18 to 35 with Graves' hyperthyroidism.

A word on this clonotype: Since a much larger clone is just one base distant, this may be a read error. This chain joins TRBV20-1 and TRBJ2-1; D call uncertain. The CDR3 has 14 residues. Trimming cost V 0 bases and J 1 base, with 7 bases left between them. Germline V gene sequence: CDR1 DFQATT, CDR2 SNEGSKA (reference sequence). The CDR3 region is CSARDSASYNEQFF. CDR3 in DNA: TGCAGTGCTAGAGATTCGGCGTCCTACAATGAGCAGTTCTTC.

The sample holds many counts of this clonotype. The chain is built from TRBV2 and TRBJ2-1; D might be TRBD2 (6 bases). This CDR3 is 15 amino acids long. Germline CDR1 is SNHLY and CDR2 is FYNNEI. V was cut by 7 bases and J by 0 bases, with 13 bases left in between. The CDR3 spells CASKRWRDSYNEQFF. The CDR3 DNA sequence: TGTGCCAGCAAACGGTGGCGGGACTCCTACAATGAGCAGTTCTTC.

This clonotype came up a few times. V is TRBV10-1 and J is TRBJ2-1; no reliable D call. Trimming cost V 3 bases and J 2 bases, with 5 bases left between them. Looked up from germline, CDR1 is WNHNN and CDR2 is SYGVQD (reference sequence). The CDR3 has 13 amino acids. CDR3 amino acids: CASSDGPYNEQFF. Written as DNA, the CDR3 is TGCGCCAGCAGTGACGGGCCCTACAATGAGCAGTTCTTC.

This clonotype occurred a few times. The chain combines TRBV6-1 with TRBJ1-2; 9 positions agree with TRBD1. Germline loops: CDR1 MNHNS, CDR2 SASEGT. Trimming removed 6 bases from V and 6 bases from J; junction bases left unmatched: 11. This CDR3 contains 15 residues. The chain's CDR3 is CASRKLTGGIDGYTF. Written as DNA, the CDR3 is TGTGCCAGCAGAAAATTGACAGGGGGAATCGATGGCTACACCTTC.